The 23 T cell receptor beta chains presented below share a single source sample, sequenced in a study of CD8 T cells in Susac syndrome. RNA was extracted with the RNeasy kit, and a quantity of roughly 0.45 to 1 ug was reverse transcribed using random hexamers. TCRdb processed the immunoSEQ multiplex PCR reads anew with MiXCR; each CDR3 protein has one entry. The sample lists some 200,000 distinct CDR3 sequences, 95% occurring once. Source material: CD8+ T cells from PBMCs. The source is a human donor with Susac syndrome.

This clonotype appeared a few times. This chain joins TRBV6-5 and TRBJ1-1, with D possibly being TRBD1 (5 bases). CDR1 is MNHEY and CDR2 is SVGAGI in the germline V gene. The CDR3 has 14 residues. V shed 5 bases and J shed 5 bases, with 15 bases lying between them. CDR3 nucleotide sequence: TGTGCCAGCAGTCTTGGGCAGGGTCGGACTGAAGCTTTCTTT. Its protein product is CASSLGQGRTEAFF.

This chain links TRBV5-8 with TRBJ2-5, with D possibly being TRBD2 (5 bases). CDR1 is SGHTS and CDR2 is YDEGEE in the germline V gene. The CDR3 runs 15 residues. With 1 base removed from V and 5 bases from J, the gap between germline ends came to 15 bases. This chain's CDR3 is CASSLLALPQETQYF. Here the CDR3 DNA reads TGTGCCAGCAGCTTGCTAGCACTTCCACAGGAGACCCAGTACTTC.

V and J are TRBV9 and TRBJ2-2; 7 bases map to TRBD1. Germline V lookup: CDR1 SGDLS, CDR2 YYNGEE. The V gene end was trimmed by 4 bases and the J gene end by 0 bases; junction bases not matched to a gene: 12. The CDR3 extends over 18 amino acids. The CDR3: CASSLTAGGQANTGELFF. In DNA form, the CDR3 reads TGTGCCAGCAGCCTAACCGCAGGAGGACAGGCGAACACCGGGGAGCTGTTTTTT.

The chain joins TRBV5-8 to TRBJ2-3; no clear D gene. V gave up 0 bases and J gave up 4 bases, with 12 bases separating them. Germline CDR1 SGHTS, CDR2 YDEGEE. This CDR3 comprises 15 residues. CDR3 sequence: CASSLEGKWADTQYF. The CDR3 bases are TGTGCCAGCAGCTTGGAGGGTAAATGGGCAGATACGCAGTATTTT.

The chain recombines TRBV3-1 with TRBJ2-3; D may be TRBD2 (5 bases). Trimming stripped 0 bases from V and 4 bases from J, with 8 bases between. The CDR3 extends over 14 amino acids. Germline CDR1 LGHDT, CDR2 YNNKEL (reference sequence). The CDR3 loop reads CASSQELASDTQYF. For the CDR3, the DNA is TGTGCCAGCAGCCAAGAGTTAGCGTCAGATACGCAGTATTTT.

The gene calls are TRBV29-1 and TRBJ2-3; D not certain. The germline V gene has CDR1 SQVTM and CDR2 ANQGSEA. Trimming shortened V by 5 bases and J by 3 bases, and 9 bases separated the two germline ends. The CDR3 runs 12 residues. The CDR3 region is CSVRPLTDTQYF. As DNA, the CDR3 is TGCAGCGTTCGACCCTTAACAGATACGCAGTATTTT.

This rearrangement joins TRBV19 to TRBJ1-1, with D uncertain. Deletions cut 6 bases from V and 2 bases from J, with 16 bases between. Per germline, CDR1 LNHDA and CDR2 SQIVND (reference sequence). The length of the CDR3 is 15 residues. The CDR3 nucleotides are TGTGCCAGTAGCGCCGCCCAGACGATTAACACTGAAGCTTTCTTT. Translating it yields CASSAAQTINTEAFF.

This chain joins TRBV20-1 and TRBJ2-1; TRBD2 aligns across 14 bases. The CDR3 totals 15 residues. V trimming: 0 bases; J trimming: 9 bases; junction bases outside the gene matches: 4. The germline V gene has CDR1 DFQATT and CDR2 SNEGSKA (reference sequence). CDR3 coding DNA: TGCAGTGCTAGAGATCCGGGACTAGCGGGAGCTGAGCAGTTCTTC. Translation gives CSARDPGLAGAEQFF.

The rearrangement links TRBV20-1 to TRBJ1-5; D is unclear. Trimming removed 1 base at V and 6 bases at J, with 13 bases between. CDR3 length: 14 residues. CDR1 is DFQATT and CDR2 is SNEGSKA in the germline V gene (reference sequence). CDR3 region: CSARAPTGSQPQHF. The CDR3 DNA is TGCAGTGCTAGAGCCCCCACGGGGAGTCAGCCCCAGCATTTT.

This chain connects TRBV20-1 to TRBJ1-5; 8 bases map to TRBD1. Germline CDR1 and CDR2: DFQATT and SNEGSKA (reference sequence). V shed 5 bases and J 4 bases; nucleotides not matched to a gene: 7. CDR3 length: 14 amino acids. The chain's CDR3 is CSASTGARNQPQHF. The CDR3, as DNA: TGCAGTGCTTCGACAGGGGCCCGAAATCAGCCCCAGCATTTT.

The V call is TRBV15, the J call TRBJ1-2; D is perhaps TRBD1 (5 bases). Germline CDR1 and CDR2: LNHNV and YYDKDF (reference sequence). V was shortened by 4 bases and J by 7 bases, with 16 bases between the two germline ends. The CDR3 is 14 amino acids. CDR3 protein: CATSTPEGLGGYTF. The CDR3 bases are TGTGCCACCAGCACCCCCGAGGGACTCGGTGGCTACACCTTC.

The CDR3 DNA reads as TGTGCCAGCTGGGGGACAGGCTCCTACGAGCAGTACTTC. Protein sequence: CASWGTGSYEQYF. The chain uses TRBV18 and TRBJ2-7, with TRBD1 matching over 8 bases. The germline CDR1 and CDR2 sequences are KGHSH and LQKENI. Trimming at V came to 7 bases and at J to 0 bases, leaving 2 bases not matched to a gene. CDR3 size: 13 residues.

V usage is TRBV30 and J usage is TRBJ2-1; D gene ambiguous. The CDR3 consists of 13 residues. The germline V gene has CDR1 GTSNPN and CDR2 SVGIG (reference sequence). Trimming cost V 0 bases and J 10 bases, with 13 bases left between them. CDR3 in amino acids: CAWSVLLRREQFF. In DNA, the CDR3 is TGTGCCTGGAGTGTACTTCTCCGTAGAGAGCAGTTCTTC.

CDR3 nucleotide sequence: TGTGCCAGCAGCTTAGGGGTTTCCACCGGGGAGCTGTTTTTT. Protein: CASSLGVSTGELFF. The chain couples TRBV13 to TRBJ2-2; no firm D call. Trimming pared 0 bases from V and 4 bases from J, leaving 6 bases between. The V gene's germline CDR1 is PRHDT and CDR2 FYEKMQ (reference sequence). The CDR3 length is 14 residues.

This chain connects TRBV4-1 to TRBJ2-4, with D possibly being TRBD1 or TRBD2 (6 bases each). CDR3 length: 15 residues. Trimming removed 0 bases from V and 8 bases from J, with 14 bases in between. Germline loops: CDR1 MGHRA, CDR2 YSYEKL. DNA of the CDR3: TGCGCCAGCAGCCAAGAATGGAAGGGGGGAGACATTCAGTACTTC. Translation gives CASSQEWKGGDIQYF.

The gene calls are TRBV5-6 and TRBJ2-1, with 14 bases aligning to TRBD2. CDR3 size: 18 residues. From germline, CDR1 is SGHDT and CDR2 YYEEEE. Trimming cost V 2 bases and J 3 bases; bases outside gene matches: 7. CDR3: CASSLGTSGGLYYNEQFF. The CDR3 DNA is TGTGCCAGCAGCTTAGGGACTAGCGGGGGCCTGTACTACAATGAGCAGTTCTTC.

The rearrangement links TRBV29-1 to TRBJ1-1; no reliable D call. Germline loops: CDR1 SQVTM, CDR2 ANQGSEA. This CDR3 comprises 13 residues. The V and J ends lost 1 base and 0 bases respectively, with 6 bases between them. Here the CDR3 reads CSVEGEMNTEAFF. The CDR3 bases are TGCAGCGTTGAAGGGGAAATGAACACTGAAGCTTTCTTT.

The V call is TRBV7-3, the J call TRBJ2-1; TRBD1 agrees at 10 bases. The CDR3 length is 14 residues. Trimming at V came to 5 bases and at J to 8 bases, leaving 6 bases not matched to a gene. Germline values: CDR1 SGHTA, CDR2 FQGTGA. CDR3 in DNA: TGTGCCAGCAGCGCCCGGGACAGGGGAGATGAGCAGTTCTTC. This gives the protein CASSARDRGDEQFF.

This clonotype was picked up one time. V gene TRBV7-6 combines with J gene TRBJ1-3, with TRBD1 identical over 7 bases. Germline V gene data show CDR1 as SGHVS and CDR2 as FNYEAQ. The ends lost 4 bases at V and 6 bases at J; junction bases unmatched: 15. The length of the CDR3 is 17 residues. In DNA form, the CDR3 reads TGTGCCAGCAGCTCGGCCCTCGGGGCAGGGGGAGTAAACACCATATATTTT. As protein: CASSSALGAGGVNTIYF.

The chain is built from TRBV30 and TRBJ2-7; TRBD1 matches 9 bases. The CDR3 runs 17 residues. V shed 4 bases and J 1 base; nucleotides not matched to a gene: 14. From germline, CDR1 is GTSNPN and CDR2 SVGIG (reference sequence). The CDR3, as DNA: TGTGCCTGGACAAGTCCCGGGACAGGGACTTATTCCTACGAGCAGTACTTC. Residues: CAWTSPGTGTYSYEQYF.

The CDR3 spells CASAGTSGGRTDTQYF. CDR3 sequence (DNA): TGTGCCAGCGCCGGGACTAGCGGGGGGAGGACAGATACGCAGTATTTT. This chain connects TRBV27 to TRBJ2-3; 15 bases map to TRBD2. V lost 8 bases, J lost 3 bases, and 6 bases stayed unmatched. The CDR3 runs to 16 residues. Germline assignment: CDR1 MNHEY and CDR2 SMNVEV (reference sequence).

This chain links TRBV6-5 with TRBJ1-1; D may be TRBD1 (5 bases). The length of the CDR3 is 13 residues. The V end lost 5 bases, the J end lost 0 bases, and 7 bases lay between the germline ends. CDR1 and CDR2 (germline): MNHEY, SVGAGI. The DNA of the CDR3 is TGTGCCAGCAGTCCGGACATGAACACTGAAGCTTTCTTT. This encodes CASSPDMNTEAFF.

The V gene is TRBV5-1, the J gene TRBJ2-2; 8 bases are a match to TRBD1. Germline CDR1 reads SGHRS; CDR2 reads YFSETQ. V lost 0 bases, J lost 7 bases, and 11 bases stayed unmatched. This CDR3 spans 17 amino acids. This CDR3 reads CASSLAGRGRVNGELFF. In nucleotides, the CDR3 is TGCGCCAGCAGCTTGGCTGGCAGGGGGCGCGTCAACGGGGAGCTGTTTTTT. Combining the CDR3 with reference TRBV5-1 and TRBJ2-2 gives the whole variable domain KAGVTQTPRYLIKTRGQQVTLSCSPISGHRSVSWYQQTPGQGLQFLFEYFSETQRNKGNFPGRFSGRQFSNSRSEMNVSTLELGDSALYLCASSLAGRGRVNGELFFGEGSRLTVL.